The sequence of this T cell receptor (beta chain) was determined in a study of cytomegalovirus exposure and HLA in healthy donors. Per the germline V gene, CDR1 is SNHLY and CDR2 is FYNNEI. V was clipped by 9 bases and J by 6 bases, with 11 bases between them. CDR3 length equals 11 residues. This table comes from immunoSEQ multiplex PCR, and its TCRdb copy is limited to in-frame clones, with some not included. Here the sample spans more than 90,000 clones, about 94% being singletons. The sample taken for sequencing was PBMCs. The chain has TRBV2 and TRBJ1-1; D gene unclear. This receptor was identified in a woman aged 30 to 39 in good health and CMV-seropositive. In nucleotides, the CDR3 is TGTGCCAGAGTTCAGGCCCCTGAAGCTTTCTTT. It specifies CARVQAPEAFF.